These T cell receptor beta chains were read from a single sample in a study of blood T cell repertoires in COVID-19. Assay used: immunoSEQ multiplex PCR; TCRdb lists only in-frame clones, some missing. The sample consists of fewer than 300,000 clones, around 82% of them appearing once. Sequencing was done on a sample of peripheral blood. These TCRs come from a man older than 75 with acute or convalescent COVID-19. Both conserved end residues are part of each CDR3. A D gene is named only where the DNA matches it firmly. Clone size is not always given. Where it is, it says once, few, many or a class for expanded clones.

J	size	D	length	V	CDR3	DNA
TRBJ2-7	.	.	14	TRBV2	CASGGGELTYEQYF	TGTGCCAGCGGAGGGGGGGAACTCACCTACGAGCAGTACTTC
TRBJ2-7	.	TRBD2	14	TRBV11-3	CASSRSGMSSEQYF	TGTGCCAGCAGCCGAAGCGGGATGTCTAGCGAGCAGTACTTC
TRBJ2-2	.	.	14	TRBV29-1	CSVGLASNTGELFF	TGCAGCGTTGGGCTAGCGTCGAACACCGGGGAGCTGTTTTTT
TRBJ1-2	.	TRBD1	14	TRBV19	CASSPGTGSFGYTF	TGTGCCAGTAGTCCCGGGACAGGGAGTTTTGGCTACACCTTC
TRBJ2-7	.	.	16	TRBV5-1	CASSLSVSAAAYEQYF	TGCGCCAGCAGCTTGAGCGTGTCAGCGGCGGCCTACGAGCAGTACTTC
TRBJ2-7	.	TRBD2	18	TRBV6-2/TRBV6-3	CASSYSALLAGVTYEQYF	TGTGCCAGCAGTTACTCTGCCCTATTAGCGGGAGTTACCTACGAGCAGTACTTC
TRBJ1-2	.	.	14	TRBV14	CASSQDTGLWGYTF	TGTGCCAGCAGCCAAGATACAGGCCTGTGGGGCTACACCTTC
TRBJ2-1	.	TRBD2	13	TRBV10-2	CASSSGRENEQFF	TGCGCCAGCAGTAGCGGGAGGGAGAATGAGCAGTTCTTC
TRBJ1-2	.	TRBD1	14	TRBV9	CASSVGQGGYGYTF	TGTGCCAGCAGCGTAGGACAGGGTGGCTATGGCTACACCTTC
TRBJ2-3	few	.	12	TRBV11-3	CASSLDRDTQYF	TGTGCCAGCAGCTTAGATCGAGATACGCAGTATTTT
TRBJ2-7	few	TRBD2	15	TRBV28	CASSIPGLAIYEQYF	TGTGCCAGCAGTATTCCGGGACTAGCGATTTACGAGCAGTACTTC
TRBJ1-2	.	TRBD1	14	TRBV9	CASSAAGGSSGYTF	TGTGCCAGCAGCGCCGCAGGGGGATCTAGCGGCTACACCTTC
TRBJ2-3	.	.	12	TRBV2	CASSGDTDTQYF	TGTGCCAGCAGCGGGGACACAGATACGCAGTATTTT
TRBJ1-5	.	.	17	TRBV19	CASSTRTSLDGNQPQHF	TGTGCCAGTAGTACCCGGACAAGTTTGGATGGCAATCAGCCCCAGCATTTT
TRBJ2-3	once	.	16	TRBV2	CASSIAGAFSTDTQYF	TGTGCCAGCAGTATTGCGGGGGCCTTTAGCACAGATACGCAGTATTTT
TRBJ1-1	.	TRBD1	14	TRBV7-3	CASSPGQAGTEAFF	TGTGCCAGCAGCCCGGGACAGGCGGGAACTGAAGCTTTCTTT
TRBJ2-3	.	.	13	TRBV7-3	CATRDGSTDTQYF	TGTGCCACGCGGGACGGTAGCACAGATACGCAGTATTTT
TRBJ2-3	few	TRBD1	16	TRBV5-1	CASSLTGTGVPDTQYF	TGCGCCAGCAGCTTGACCGGGACAGGGGTACCTGATACGCAGTATTTT
TRBJ2-1	.	TRBD1	15	TRBV5-1	CASSLYGTGVNEQFF	TGCGCCAGCAGCTTGTATGGGACAGGGGTTAATGAGCAGTTCTTC
TRBJ2-7	.	TRBD1	15	TRBV6-5	CASSTRQGPPYEQYF	TGTGCCAGCAGTACCCGACAGGGTCCCCCCTACGAGCAGTACTTC
TRBJ2-3	.	.	17	TRBV6-2/TRBV6-3	CASSPRGQATSTDTQYF	TGTGCCAGCAGTCCACGCGGGCAGGCTACTAGCACAGATACGCAGTATTTT
TRBJ1-1	.	.	13	TRBV3-1/TRBV3-2	CASSREENTEAFF	TGTGCCAGCAGCCGGGAGGAAAACACTGAAGCTTTCTTT
TRBJ1-2	once	.	12	TRBV2	CASSEYGGGYTF	TGTGCCAGCAGTGAATATGGGGGCGGCTACACCTTC
TRBJ1-1	once	.	13	TRBV6-5	CASRQGLDTEAFF	TGTGCCAGCAGGCAGGGACTTGACACTGAAGCTTTCTTT
TRBJ2-1	.	TRBD2	16	TRBV5-1	CASNPTSGGEYNEQFF	TGCGCCAGCAACCCGACTAGCGGGGGGGAATACAATGAGCAGTTCTTC
TRBJ2-7	.	.	13	TRBV30	CAWSYGISYEQYF	TGTGCCTGGAGTTACGGGATCTCCTACGAGCAGTACTTC
TRBJ1-6	.	TRBD1	15	TRBV18	CASSPRDRGNSPLHF	TGTGCCAGCTCACCGAGGGACAGGGGAAATTCACCCCTCCACTTT
TRBJ2-3	.	.	13	TRBV3-1/TRBV3-2	CASSQLATDTQYF	TGTGCCAGCAGCCAACTAGCCACAGATACGCAGTATTTT
TRBJ2-1	.	.	14	TRBV20-1	CSASSLVPYNEQFF	TGCAGTGCTAGTTCACTAGTCCCCTACAATGAGCAGTTCTTC
TRBJ2-6	.	.	13	TRBV5-4	CASSPGGANVLTF	TGTGCCAGCAGCCCGGGAGGGGCCAACGTCCTGACTTTC
TRBJ2-2	few	TRBD1	15	TRBV27	CASSYGDRYTGELFF	TGTGCCAGCAGTTATGGGGACAGATACACCGGGGAGCTGTTTTTT
TRBJ1-5	.	TRBD1	15	TRBV27	CASRGQGGGNQPQHF	TGTGCCAGCAGGGGACAGGGGGGTGGCAATCAGCCCCAGCATTTT
TRBJ2-1	.	.	14	TRBV7-9	CASSLALQVGEQFF	TGTGCCAGCAGCCTCGCCTTACAGGTCGGTGAGCAGTTCTTC
TRBJ2-7	.	.	15	TRBV28	CASSTPGQGKGEQYF	TGTGCCAGCAGTACCCCTGGCCAGGGAAAGGGGGAGCAGTACTTC
TRBJ2-1	.	TRBD2	15	TRBV5-1	CASSLVVAGNNEQFF	TGCGCCAGCAGCTTGGTAGTAGCGGGAAACAATGAGCAGTTCTTC
TRBJ2-1	.	TRBD2	14	TRBV12-5	CASGLNGGYGEQFF	TGTGCTAGTGGTTTGAACGGGGGGTATGGTGAGCAGTTCTTC
TRBJ2-1	.	.	16	TRBV9	CASSVSGGWSYNEQFF	TGTGCCAGCAGCGTCTCGGGCGGGTGGTCCTACAATGAGCAGTTCTTC
TRBJ2-6	.	TRBD2	17	TRBV7-2	CASSRDYVMPGANVLTF	TGTGCCAGCAGCCGGGACTACGTTATGCCTGGGGCCAACGTCCTGACTTTC
TRBJ2-7	.	.	14	TRBV28	CASSWGATILGQYF	TGTGCCAGCAGCTGGGGAGCTACAATACTTGGGCAGTACTTC
TRBJ1-2	.	.	13	TRBV7-2	CASSPGGGYGYTF	TGTGCCAGCAGCCCAGGAGGCGGGTATGGCTACACCTTC
TRBJ2-3	.	TRBD1	16	TRBV19	CASSALRGQGTDTQYF	TGTGCCAGTAGTGCTTTAAGGGGACAGGGAACAGATACGCAGTATTTT
TRBJ2-3	.	.	16	TRBV6-1	CASSGGQLISTDTQYF	TGTGCCAGCAGTGGCGGACAGCTAATAAGCACAGATACGCAGTATTTT
TRBJ1-5	.	.	17	TRBV29-1	CSVEDKRTAYSNQPQHF	TGCAGCGTTGAAGATAAACGGACAGCCTATAGCAATCAGCCCCAGCATTTT
TRBJ1-4	.	.	14	TRBV5-4	CASSLDQINEKLFF	TGTGCCAGCAGCTTGGATCAGATTAATGAAAAACTGTTTTTT
TRBJ2-7	.	.	13	TRBV11-2	CASSSLLHYEQYF	TGTGCCAGCAGCTCCCTACTACACTACGAGCAGTACTTC
TRBJ2-5	.	TRBD1	16	TRBV7-2	CASSLGNRGGWETQYF	TGTGCCAGCAGCTTAGGGAACAGGGGTGGATGGGAGACCCAGTACTTC
TRBJ2-2	.	TRBD2	15	TRBV2	CASSTSGENTGELFF	TGTGCCAGCAGCACTAGCGGGGAAAACACCGGGGAGCTGTTTTTT
TRBJ2-2	.	TRBD2	15	TRBV11-2	CASTPGGANTGELFF	TGTGCCAGCACCCCCGGGGGGGCGAACACCGGGGAGCTGTTTTTT
TRBJ2-7	.	.	13	TRBV11-2	CASNPGVDSQQYF	TGTGCCAGCAACCCCGGGGTGGATTCGCAGCAGTACTTC
TRBJ1-2	.	.	15	TRBV28	CASSLVGAVTYGYTF	TGTGCCAGCAGTTTAGTGGGGGCCGTTACTTATGGCTACACCTTC
TRBJ2-7	.	TRBD1	16	TRBV5-1	CASSLWTQGAQGEQYF	TGCGCCAGCAGCTTGTGGACACAGGGGGCGCAAGGCGAGCAGTACTTC